Listed below are T cell receptor beta chains from one sample, sequenced in a study of blood T cells in healthy people across ages. TCRdb reanalysed the 5' RACE reads using MiXCR and keeps one entry per CDR3 protein. The sample records nearly 1 million distinct CDR3 sequences, around 54% being singletons. Sequencing input: blood. The receptor source for this set is a woman aged 60-70 years in good health. Both conserved end residues are trimmed from each CDR3. The D gene is left open where the match is weak.

j_gene	d_gene	v_gene	CDR3aa
TRBJ2-7	.	TRBV10-1	ASSERRQGNEQY
TRBJ2-7	TRBD2	TRBV27	ASGSLAGVSYEQY
TRBJ2-6	TRBD2	TRBV6-1	ASSQLTSGYSGANVLT
TRBJ1-2	.	TRBV4-1	ASSQQQANYGYT
TRBJ2-5	TRBD1	TRBV7-9	ASNWGDREGQY
TRBJ2-1	.	TRBV4-2	ASSQRLEGAWNNEQF
TRBJ2-3	TRBD2	TRBV28	ASSLREGGQSTQY
TRBJ1-2	.	TRBV29-1	SVEAGPWSGYT
TRBJ2-1	TRBD1	TRBV5-1	ASSAGQGSRTDTQF
TRBJ2-3	.	TRBV7-9	ASSFAQSTQY
TRBJ1-4	.	TRBV7-2	ASSLERAFPFEKLF
TRBJ2-3	TRBD2	TRBV5-1	ASSPRLASTDTQY
TRBJ2-5	.	TRBV3-1	ASSQAGPVGEQY
TRBJ2-7	TRBD2	TRBV27	ASRVTTSGFSYEQY
TRBJ2-3	.	TRBV14	ASSQGGDRTDTQY
TRBJ2-5	.	TRBV28	ASTRDRVGETQY
TRBJ2-7	.	TRBV7-9	ASRDKSVQQY
TRBJ2-4	TRBD1	TRBV28	ASSSQGQADGKNIQY
TRBJ2-6	.	TRBV9	ASSVGGTGANVLT
TRBJ2-5	.	TRBV3-1	ASSQAVGGQY
TRBJ1-2	TRBD1	TRBV20-1	SARDRTGRSANYGYT
TRBJ2-6	.	TRBV6-5	ASSYQDSGANVLT
TRBJ2-5	TRBD2	TRBV7-2	ASSLAAGAQETQY
TRBJ2-7	.	TRBV18	ASSPDHRATYEQY
TRBJ2-1	.	TRBV7-7	ASSLMQGRNNEQF
TRBJ1-5	.	TRBV11-2	ASSPAAMGLGVRETQH
TRBJ2-7	.	TRBV20-1	SARSGTSYEQY
TRBJ2-4	.	TRBV12-3/TRBV12-4	ASSFWGSKNIQY
TRBJ2-5	.	TRBV7-6	ASRTVGSKETQY
TRBJ1-2	.	TRBV29-1	SASDYGGGVGYT
TRBJ2-7	TRBD2	TRBV4-1	ASSYTSGRGGEQY
TRBJ2-6	TRBD2	TRBV10-3	AISESIAGVSSGANVLT
TRBJ2-1	TRBD2	TRBV15	ATSRALPSGRVEQF
TRBJ2-7	.	TRBV7-2	ASSFLSYSYEQY
TRBJ1-1	.	TRBV29-1	SVGGGSRNTEAF
TRBJ1-5	TRBD1	TRBV29-1	SGRQGLEQPQH
TRBJ1-4	.	TRBV9	ASSVGVGKLF
TRBJ2-5	TRBD2	TRBV12-5	ASGLGDGGAETQY
TRBJ2-5	TRBD1	TRBV30	AWSEQGAIETQY
TRBJ1-2	.	TRBV11-2	ASSLTGSDGYT
TRBJ2-5	.	TRBV25-1	ASSDRTPAPRASRETQY
TRBJ1-5	.	TRBV20-1	SARDPGTENQPQH